These 25 T cell receptor beta chains were sequenced from one sample in a study of immune evolution from preneoplasia to lung adenocarcinoma. Profiling relied on immunoSEQ multiplex PCR, and the TCRdb table lists in-frame clones only, not all of them. Seen here are about 5,600 clones, 70% to 85% observed once, and the top ten hold over 9%. The sample was FFPE lung adenocarcinoma in situ tissue. The receptors come from a person aged 55-80 years with lung adenocarcinoma.

The chain joins TRBV18 to TRBJ2-1; D uncertain. Germline lookup yields CDR1 KGHSH and CDR2 LQKENI. CDR3 length: 12 amino acids. V was shortened by 3 bases and J by 8 bases, with 8 bases between the two germline ends. Here the CDR3 reads CASSPKDYEQFF. DNA of the CDR3: TGTGCCAGCTCACCGAAGGATTATGAGCAGTTCTTC.

The chain is built from TRBV30 and TRBJ1-5; tentatively, D is TRBD1 (5 bases). The CDR3 has 13 residues. From germline, CDR1 is GTSNPN and CDR2 SVGIG (reference sequence). V was trimmed by 1 base and J by 9 bases, leaving 13 bases between them. In DNA form, the CDR3 reads TGTGCCTGGAGTGGCGAGCTGAGGGGGCCCCAGCATTTT. This encodes CAWSGELRGPQHF. The full variable domain, its missing parts supplied by reference TRBV30 and TRBJ1-5, is SQTIHQWPATLVQPVGSPLSLECTVEGTSNPNLYWYRQAAGRGLQLLFYSVGIGQISSEVPQNLSASRPQDRQFILSSKKLLLSDSGFYLCAWSGELRGPQHFGDGTRLSIL.

V usage is TRBV7-8 and J usage is TRBJ2-3; D gene ambiguous. The CDR3 length is 14 residues. V was pared by 2 bases and J by 0 bases, with 6 bases between. Germline V gene sequence: CDR1 SGHVS, CDR2 FQNEAQ. CDR3 loop: CASSLRPSTDTQYF. CDR3 sequence (DNA): TGTGCCAGCAGCTTACGCCCTAGCACAGATACGCAGTATTTT.

The sample holds a few counts of this clone. CDR3 loop: CASSSQGTGANVLTF. Written as DNA, the CDR3 is TGTGCCAGTAGTTCACAGGGAACTGGGGCCAACGTCCTGACTTTC. The rearrangement joins TRBV19 to TRBJ2-6; a weak D match, TRBD1 (6 bases). Germline V gene lookup returns CDR1 LNHDA and CDR2 SQIVND (reference sequence). The CDR3 length is 15 residues. The V end was cut by 5 bases, the J end by 2 bases, with 10 bases between.

This chain joins TRBV2 and TRBJ2-7, with TRBD2 as a possible D gene (6 bases). The CDR3 spans 14 residues. The V gene's germline CDR1 is SNHLY and CDR2 FYNNEI. The ends were cut back, 3 bases at V and 6 bases at J, with 15 bases in the middle. Written as DNA, the CDR3 is TGTGCCAGCAGTGATGGGACTGGTTTCGTCGAGCAGTACTTC. It codes for CASSDGTGFVEQYF.

The chain is built from TRBV6-5 and TRBJ1-5; a possible D gene is TRBD1 (6 bases). CDR1 is MNHEY, CDR2 SVGAGI, per germline. This CDR3 has 15 amino acids. The ends were cut back, 8 bases at V and 0 bases at J, with 14 bases in the middle. The CDR3 reads CASGTRGASNQPQHF. CDR3 nucleotides: TGTGCCAGCGGAACCCGGGGGGCTAGCAATCAGCCCCAGCATTTT.

This clone was picked up a small number of times. The chain joins TRBV7-8 to TRBJ2-7, with 13 bases fitting TRBD2. This CDR3 region has 18 residues. CDR1 is SGHVS, CDR2 FQNEAQ, per germline. V lost 5 bases and J lost 2; bases outside the gene matches: 12. The DNA of the CDR3 is TGTGCCAGCAGCCCGAGGACTAGCGGGGGTCTTTCAACCTACGAGCAGTACTTC. It is translated as CASSPRTSGGLSTYEQYF.

The chain couples TRBV29-1 to TRBJ2-2; TRBD1 matches 7 bases. The germline V gene encodes CDR1 SQVTM and CDR2 ANQGSEA. CDR3 size: 15 residues. V was pared by 4 bases and J by 4 bases, with 9 bases of the junction left unmatched. This chain's CDR3 is CSVVPTGAGTGELFF. The DNA for the CDR3 is TGCAGCGTTGTCCCAACAGGGGCTGGCACCGGGGAGCTGTTTTTT.

The CDR3 bases are TGTGCCAGCAGCTTAGAAGGTGTAAGGGGCACAGATACGCAGTATTTT. It is translated as CASSLEGVRGTDTQYF. V usage is TRBV11-1 and J usage is TRBJ2-3, with D unresolved. From germline, CDR1 is SGHAT and CDR2 FQDESV (reference sequence). The CDR3 sequence is 16 residues long. V was cut by 1 base and J by 1 base, with 12 bases left in between. Full variable domain (outside the CDR3, taken from reference TRBV11-1 and TRBJ2-3): EAEVAQSPRYKITEKSQAVAFWCDPISGHATLYWYRQILGQGPELLVQFQDESVVDDSQLPKDRFSAERLKGVDSTLKIQPAELGDSAMYLCASSLEGVRGTDTQYFGPGTRLTVL.

This chain joins TRBV5-5 and TRBJ1-1, with no clear D. Germline CDR1 SGHKS, CDR2 YYEKEE (reference sequence). The CDR3 runs to 15 residues. The V end lost 1 base, the J end lost 2 bases, and 12 bases lay between the germline ends. This CDR3 reads CASSLSPGLNTEAFF. For the CDR3, the DNA is TGTGCCAGCAGCTTGTCGCCAGGACTCAACACTGAAGCTTTCTTT.

This clone showed up just a few times. J is TRBJ2-4 and V is TRBV9; a possible D gene is TRBD2 (6 bases). V was cut by 2 bases and J by 1 base, with 10 bases left in between. Germline-derived CDR1 and CDR2 are SGDLS and YYNGEE. The length of the CDR3 is 15 residues. The CDR3 is CASSVAAGAKNIQYF. CDR3 DNA sequence: TGTGCCAGCAGCGTGGCAGCGGGTGCCAAAAACATTCAGTACTTC.

The CDR3 reads CASSPDSLIYEQYF. CDR3 bases: TGTGCCAGCAGCCCGGACAGTTTAATCTACGAGCAGTACTTC. V usage is TRBV11-3 and J usage is TRBJ2-7, with TRBD1 as a possible D gene (6 bases). CDR1 and CDR2 from the germline V gene are SGHNT and YENEEA. V was pared by 5 bases and J by 3 bases, with 14 bases between. The CDR3 loop spans 14 amino acids.

V usage is TRBV6-1 and J usage is TRBJ1-4, with TRBD1 matching over 7 bases. V lost 1 base, J lost 8 bases, and 4 bases stayed unmatched. Germline CDR1 reads MNHNS; CDR2 reads SASEGT. This CDR3 region has 14 residues. The CDR3 nucleotides are TGTGCCAGCAGTGAAGGACAGGGTGGGGAAAAACTGTTTTTT. The encoded protein is CASSEGQGGEKLFF.

The CDR3: CASTPTGVGDYEQYF. DNA for the CDR3: TGTGCCAGTACCCCGACAGGGGTTGGGGACTACGAGCAGTACTTC. This sequence joins TRBV19 and TRBJ2-7; 8 bases match TRBD1. Per the germline V gene, CDR1 is LNHDA and CDR2 is SQIVND (reference sequence). The junction had 11 bases not matched to a gene; V was cut back by 7 bases and J by 3 bases. The CDR3 contains 15 residues.

This clone was counted once. The chain couples TRBV5-1 to TRBJ2-1; TRBD1 agrees at 8 bases. Germline values: CDR1 SGHRS, CDR2 YFSETQ. The CDR3 sequence is 13 residues long. J gave up 9 bases and V 3 bases, and 5 bases lay outside the gene matches. The CDR3 DNA reads as TGCGCCAGCAGCTCCCAGGGGGCCGGTGAGCAGTTCTTC. Translated, it gives CASSSQGAGEQFF.

This rearrangement joins TRBV7-2 to TRBJ1-5; D perhaps matches TRBD1 (6 bases). Germline V lookup: CDR1 SGHTA, CDR2 FQGNSA. V dropped 1 base and J dropped 7 bases, with 14 bases sitting between them. The CDR3 is 15 amino acids. DNA of the CDR3: TGTGCCAGCAGCTTAGTAGGGGGGAGCGACCAGCCCCAGCATTTT. The encoded protein is CASSLVGGSDQPQHF. The complete variable domain, with remaining parts taken from reference TRBV7-2 and TRBJ1-5, reads GAGVSQSPSNKVTEKGKDVELRCDPISGHTALYWYRQSLGQGLEFLIYFQGNSAPDKSGLPSDRFSAERTGGSVSTLTIQRTQQEDSAVYLCASSLVGGSDQPQHFGDGTRLSIL.

The chain couples TRBV18 to TRBJ2-5; 9 nucleotides match TRBD1. This CDR3 contains 15 residues. In germline, CDR1 is KGHSH, CDR2 LQKENI. V was clipped by 3 bases and J by 5 bases; unmatched bases: 7. The CDR3 spells CASSPLGQGIETQYF. The CDR3 DNA reads as TGTGCCAGCTCACCGCTTGGACAGGGGATCGAGACCCAGTACTTC.

The V and J genes are TRBV19 and TRBJ1-2; D not resolved. Trimming removed 5 bases from V and 8 bases from J, with 15 bases in between. Germline V gives CDR1 LNHDA, CDR2 SQIVND (reference sequence). The CDR3 is 13 residues long. CDR3 loop: CASSSLDVGGYTF. In DNA form, the CDR3 reads TGTGCCAGTAGTTCTTTGGACGTGGGGGGCTACACCTTC.

The chain uses TRBV7-8 and TRBJ2-5; a weak D match, TRBD2 (5 bases). With 5 bases removed from V and 2 bases from J, the gap between germline ends came to 12 bases. Germline CDR1 SGHVS, CDR2 FQNEAQ. The CDR3 sequence is 14 residues long. The DNA for the CDR3 is TGTGCCAGCAGCAGGTCCCGAGGGCAAGAGACCCAGTACTTC. Protein sequence: CASSRSRGQETQYF.

This rearrangement joins TRBV18 to TRBJ1-1; a possible D gene is TRBD1 (5 bases). V dropped 2 bases and J dropped 4 bases, with 8 bases sitting between them. Germline V gene lookup returns CDR1 KGHSH and CDR2 LQKENI. The CDR3 covers 13 residues. This chain's CDR3 is CASSPRGGTEAFF. The CDR3 coding sequence is TGTGCCAGCTCACCAAGGGGTGGCACTGAAGCTTTCTTT.

This clone was detected only once. The chain recombines TRBV4-1 with TRBJ2-3, with 12 bases fitting TRBD2. Germline CDR1 is MGHRA and CDR2 is YSYEKL. The CDR3 is made up of 20 amino acids. V lost 1 base to trimming and J lost 2 bases; unmatched junction nucleotides: 13. The CDR3 DNA reads TGCGCCAGCAGCCAAGCTGGACTAGCGGGGCACATAGACGACACAGATACGCAGTATTTT. It codes for CASSQAGLAGHIDDTDTQYF.

The chain combines TRBV5-3 with TRBJ2-3; possibly TRBD1 for D (5 bases). TRBV5-3 is given ORF status, its function remaining uncertain. The ends were cut back, 6 bases at V and 4 bases at J, with 18 bases in the middle. CDR3 length: 15 residues. The CDR3 reads CARKGLGADADTQYF. CDR3 DNA sequence: TGTGCCAGAAAGGGGCTGGGTGCGGACGCAGATACGCAGTATTTT.

In this sample, this clone turned up once. The chain combines TRBV28 with TRBJ1-2; D might be TRBD1 (6 bases). The CDR3 sequence is 13 residues long. Trimming stripped 8 bases from V and 6 bases from J, with 16 bases between. Germline V gene data show CDR1 as MDHEN and CDR2 as SYDVKM. The CDR3 DNA sequence: TGTGCCAGCCTTAAACAGGGACTTGATGGCTACACCTTC. Its translation: CASLKQGLDGYTF.

This clone was seen only a few times. This chain links TRBV7-9 with TRBJ2-2; 7 bases line up with TRBD1. This CDR3 contains 17 residues. J gave up 1 base and V 5 bases, and 10 bases lay outside the gene matches. The germline V gene encodes CDR1 SEHNR and CDR2 FQNEAQ (reference sequence). DNA for the CDR3: TGTGCCAGCAGCGGAAACAGGGGAAGCCGGAACACCGGGGAGCTGTTTTTT. Translating it yields CASSGNRGSRNTGELFF.

The genes are TRBV11-1 and TRBJ2-3; D remains unclear. Germline V gene lookup returns CDR1 SGHAT and CDR2 FQDESV (reference sequence). Deletions cut 3 bases from V and 4 bases from J, with 20 bases between. The CDR3 consists of 17 residues. The CDR3 sequence is CASSFWAGTDKADTQYF. In nucleotides, the CDR3 is TGTGCCAGCAGCTTTTGGGCAGGAACAGATAAGGCAGATACGCAGTATTTT.